This is a list of T cell receptor beta chains from one sample in a study of T cell responses to AZD1222 COVID-19 vaccine. Sequencing was performed with immunoSEQ multiplex PCR; in TCRdb, only in-frame clones are kept and a portion is missing. Here the sample spans 120,000 or so clones, 80% to 90% being singletons. Here the sequenced sample was peripheral blood, taken on day 0 of MenACWY control vaccination. Every receptor here comes from an adult in good health. The CDR3 runs from the conserved cysteine through the conserved F or W. Each record gives: clone size, D gene, V gene, J gene, CDR3 protein, CDR3 DNA. A D gene is named only where the DNA matches it firmly. A row's size may be missing; if present it is once, few, many or a size class.

-	-	TRBV27	TRBJ1-5	CASSFTSNQPQHF	TGTGCCAGCAGTTTTACTAGCAATCAGCCCCAGCATTTT
few	-	TRBV7-8	TRBJ2-1	CASSPSAGLLRDEQFF	TGTGCCAGCAGCCCTAGCGCAGGGTTGCTCAGGGATGAGCAGTTCTTC
few	-	TRBV5-6	TRBJ1-2	CASSFFQGVYGYTF	TGTGCCAGCAGCTTTTTCCAGGGTGTCTATGGCTACACCTTC
-	TRBD1	TRBV5-4	TRBJ1-1	CASSPASDRGRGEAFF	TGTGCCAGCAGCCCTGCGTCGGACAGGGGGCGGGGTGAAGCTTTCTTT
-	-	TRBV5-4	TRBJ1-1	CASSSEGRNTEAFF	TGTGCCAGCAGCTCCGAGGGACGGAACACTGAAGCTTTCTTT
-	-	TRBV27	TRBJ2-7	CASRNINLYEQYF	TGTGCCAGCAGAAACATAAATCTCTACGAGCAGTACTTC
-	-	TRBV11-3	TRBJ1-4	CASSSRASNEKLFF	TGTGCCAGCAGCTCCAGGGCATCTAATGAAAAACTGTTTTTT
-	TRBD1	TRBV29-1	TRBJ2-3	CSVTDRGYNTDTQYF	TGCAGCGTTACAGACAGGGGATACAACACAGATACGCAGTATTTT
once	-	TRBV15	TRBJ1-5	CATSRVGQGDQPQHF	TGTGCCACCAGCAGAGTGGGCCAGGGAGACCAGCCCCAGCATTTT
-	-	TRBV29-1	TRBJ1-1	CSVEEAGIWNTEAFF	TGCAGCGTTGAAGAAGCGGGAATTTGGAACACTGAAGCTTTCTTT
-	-	TRBV11-3	TRBJ2-7	CASSLDITGNYEQYF	TGTGCCAGCAGCTTAGATATCACAGGGAACTACGAGCAGTACTTC
few	-	TRBV11-3	TRBJ2-3	CASSPTRGTDTQYF	TGTGCCAGCAGCCCCACCCGTGGAACAGATACGCAGTATTTT
few	TRBD2	TRBV10-3	TRBJ2-1	CAIKVAGSYNEQFF	TGTGCCATCAAGGTAGCGGGGTCATACAATGAGCAGTTCTTC
-	-	TRBV11-3	TRBJ2-3	CASSSWGETSDTQYF	TGTGCCAGCAGCTCATGGGGGGAGACCTCAGATACGCAGTATTTT
-	TRBD2	TRBV14	TRBJ2-3	CASSQLLLAADSTDTQYF	TGTGCCAGCAGCCAACTACTACTAGCGGCCGATAGCACAGATACGCAGTATTTT
-	-	TRBV5-1	TRBJ2-3	CASSLEGGLSTDTQYF	TGCGCCAGCAGCTTAGAAGGGGGTTTAAGCACAGATACGCAGTATTTT
-	TRBD1	TRBV12-3/TRBV12-4	TRBJ1-5	CASSRQGNQPQHF	TGTGCCAGCAGTCGACAGGGGAATCAGCCCCAGCATTTT
-	-	TRBV5-1	TRBJ2-7	CASQRNPSGDYEQYF	TGCGCCAGCCAGCGAAACCCTTCAGGGGATTACGAGCAGTACTTC
-	-	TRBV10-3	TRBJ2-7	CAIRTAASYEQYF	TGTGCCATCAGAACAGCCGCCTCCTACGAGCAGTACTTC
-	-	TRBV25-1	TRBJ1-3	CASSRGMSSGNTIYF	TGTGCCAGCAGTCGGGGGATGAGCTCTGGAAACACCATATATTTT
-	-	TRBV2	TRBJ1-2	CAGRDGYTF	TGTGCCGGGAGGGATGGCTACACCTTC
-	TRBD2	TRBV2	TRBJ2-5	CASRARTSGRASQETQYF	TGTGCCAGCAGGGCAAGGACTAGCGGGAGGGCAAGCCAAGAGACCCAGTACTTC
-	TRBD2	TRBV9	TRBJ2-7	CALEGTSGRHEQYF	TGTGCCCTCGAGGGGACTAGCGGGAGGCACGAGCAGTACTTC
-	-	TRBV19	TRBJ1-1	CASRMGTGGTEAFF	TGTGCCAGTAGGATGGGGACGGGGGGCACTGAAGCTTTCTTT
-	-	TRBV5-1	TRBJ1-1	CASSLAGAQNTEAFF	TGCGCCAGCAGCTTGGCGGGAGCCCAAAACACTGAAGCTTTCTTT
-	-	TRBV7-8	TRBJ1-2	CASSFRSGGYTF	TGTGCCAGCAGCTTTCGTAGTGGAGGCTACACCTTC
-	TRBD1	TRBV5-5	TRBJ1-5	CASSLGDSWNQPQHF	TGTGCCAGCAGCTTGGGGGACAGTTGGAATCAGCCCCAGCATTTT
-	-	TRBV3-1/TRBV3-2	TRBJ2-7	CASSPRDGTMDYEQYF	TGTGCCAGCAGCCCCCGGGACGGAACTATGGACTACGAGCAGTACTTC
-	-	TRBV29-1	TRBJ2-3	CSVAGGQGSTDTQYF	TGCAGCGTTGCAGGCGGGCAGGGGAGCACAGATACGCAGTATTTT
-	TRBD1	TRBV4-1	TRBJ1-2	CASSLKGTGGGYGYTF	TGCGCCAGCAGCCTCAAGGGGACAGGGGGCGGCTATGGCTACACCTTC
-	-	TRBV7-8	TRBJ1-6	CASSLAAAGNNSPLHF	TGTGCCAGCAGCTTAGCCGCGGCAGGGAACAATTCACCCCTCCACTTT